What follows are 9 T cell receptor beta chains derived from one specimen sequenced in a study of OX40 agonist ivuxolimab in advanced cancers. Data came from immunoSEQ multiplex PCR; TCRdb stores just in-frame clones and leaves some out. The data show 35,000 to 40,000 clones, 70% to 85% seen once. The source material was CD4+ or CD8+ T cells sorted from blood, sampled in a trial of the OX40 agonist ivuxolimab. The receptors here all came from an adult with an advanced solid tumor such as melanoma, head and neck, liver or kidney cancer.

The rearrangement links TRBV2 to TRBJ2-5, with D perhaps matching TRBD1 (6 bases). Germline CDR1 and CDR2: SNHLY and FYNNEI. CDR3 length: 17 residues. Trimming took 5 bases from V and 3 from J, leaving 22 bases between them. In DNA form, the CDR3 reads TGTGCCAGCAGTTTAACTTACAGGGTGCGGGTGGAAGAGACCCAGTACTTC. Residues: CASSLTYRVRVEETQYF. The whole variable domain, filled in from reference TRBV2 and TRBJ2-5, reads EPEVTQTPSHQVTQMGQEVILRCVPISNHLYFYWYRQILGQKVEFLVSFYNNEISEKSEIFDDQFSVERPDGSNFTLKIRSTKLEDSAMYFCASSLTYRVRVEETQYFGPGTRLLVL.

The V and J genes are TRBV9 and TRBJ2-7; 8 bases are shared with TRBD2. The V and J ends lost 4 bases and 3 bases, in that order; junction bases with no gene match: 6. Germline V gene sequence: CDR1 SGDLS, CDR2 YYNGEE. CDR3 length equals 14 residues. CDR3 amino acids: CASSPREGGYEQYF. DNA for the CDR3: TGTGCCAGCAGCCCTCGGGAGGGAGGCTACGAGCAGTACTTC.

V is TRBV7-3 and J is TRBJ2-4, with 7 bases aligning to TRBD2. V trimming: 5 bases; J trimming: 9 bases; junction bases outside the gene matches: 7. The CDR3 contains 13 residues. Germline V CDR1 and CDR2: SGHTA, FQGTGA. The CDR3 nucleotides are TGTGCCAGCAGCCAAGCGGGGATGGGCATTCAGTACTTC. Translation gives CASSQAGMGIQYF.

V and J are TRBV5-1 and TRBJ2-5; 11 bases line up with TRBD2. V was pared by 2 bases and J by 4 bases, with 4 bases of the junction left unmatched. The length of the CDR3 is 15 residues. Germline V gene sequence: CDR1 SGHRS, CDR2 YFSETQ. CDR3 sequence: CASSFSGGESETQYF. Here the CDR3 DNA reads TGCGCCAGCAGCTTTAGCGGGGGGGAGTCAGAGACCCAGTACTTC. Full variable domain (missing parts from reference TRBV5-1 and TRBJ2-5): KAGVTQTPRYLIKTRGQQVTLSCSPISGHRSVSWYQQTPGQGLQFLFEYFSETQRNKGNFPGRFSGRQFSNSRSEMNVSTLELGDSALYLCASSFSGGESETQYFGPGTRLLVL.

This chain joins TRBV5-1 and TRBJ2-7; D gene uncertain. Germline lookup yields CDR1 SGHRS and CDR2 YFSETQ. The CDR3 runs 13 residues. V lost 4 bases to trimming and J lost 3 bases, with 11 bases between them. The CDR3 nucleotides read TGCGCCAGCAGCCCGGCTCCCGTCTACGAGCAGTACGTC. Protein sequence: CASSPAPVYEQYV.

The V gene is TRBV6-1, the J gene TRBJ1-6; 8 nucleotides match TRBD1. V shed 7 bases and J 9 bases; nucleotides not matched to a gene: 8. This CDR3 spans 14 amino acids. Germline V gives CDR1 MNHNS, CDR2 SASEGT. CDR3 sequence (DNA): TGTGCCAGCACGGGGGGGCAGGGGGCTTCACCCCTCCACTTT. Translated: CASTGGQGASPLHF.

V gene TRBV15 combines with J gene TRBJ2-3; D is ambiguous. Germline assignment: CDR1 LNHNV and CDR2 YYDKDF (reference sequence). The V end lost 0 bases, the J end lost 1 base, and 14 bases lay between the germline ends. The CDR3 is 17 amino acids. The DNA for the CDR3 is TGTGCCACCAGCAGAGATTATCGGGCAGCCGGCACAGATACGCAGTATTTT. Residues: CATSRDYRAAGTDTQYF.

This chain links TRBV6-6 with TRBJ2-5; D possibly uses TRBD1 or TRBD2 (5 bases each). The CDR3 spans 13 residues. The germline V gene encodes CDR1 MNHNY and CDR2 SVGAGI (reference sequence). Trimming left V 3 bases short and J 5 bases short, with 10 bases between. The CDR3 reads CASSYEWGETQYF. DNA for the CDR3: TGTGCCAGCAGTTATGAGTGGGGGGAGACCCAGTACTTC.

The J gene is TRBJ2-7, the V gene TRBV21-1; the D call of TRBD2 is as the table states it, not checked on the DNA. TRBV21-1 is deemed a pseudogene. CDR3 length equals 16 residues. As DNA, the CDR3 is TGTGCCAGCAACCCCTCGAGGCGGGGGGTTATGTACGAGCAGTACTTC. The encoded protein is CASNPSRRGVMYEQYF.